This TCR beta chain derives from a study of early T cells in non-severe SARS-CoV-2 infection (dated by TCRdb to the early 2020s). At the level of the whole study: Because TCR sequencing relied on bulk RNA taken from unsorted whole blood, pairing of alpha and beta chains was not possible. The full study reports these points: VDJdb matching was skewed toward anti-spike CD8 responses and likely underestimated virus-specific expansions, missing private and CD4 specificities.

Library creation used 5' RACE. The sequencer listed for this sample is NextSeq 500. To correct for sequencing error and PCR bias, the TCR library protocol tagged individual cDNA molecules with unique molecular identifiers. Sequencing covered both TCR alpha and beta chains, and within each sample the abundances of alpha and beta sequences were tightly co-correlated. The study's own analysis went as follows. V gene, J gene and CDR3 annotation of TCR sequences was performed with Decombinator V4. TCRs were defined as expanded if a significant change between any two time points was detected under a Poisson model with p below 0.0001. Abundances of TCRs were expressed as counts per million after normalisation to the total number of TCRs sequenced in each sample. MAIT TCRs were defined by TRAV1-2 paired with TRAJ12, TRAJ20 or TRAJ33, and iNKT TCRs by TRAV10 paired with TRAJ18. VDJdb, accessed 1 November 2021, was searched for CMV, EBV and SARS-CoV-2 annotated TCRs, excluding TCRs annotated for multiple antigens. Using fastp trimming at Q25 and MiXCR clonotype assembly, TCRdb reanalyzed the public sequencing data and kept in-frame beta chains. Rows are combined by CDR3 protein, so each entry shows the most common genes and DNA. The V and J calls come from TCRdb's annotation, not from the publication. Here the sample has 60,000 or so distinct CDR3 sequences; approximately 13% occur a single time. The top ten clonotypes cover roughly 4% of the sample.

From the germline V gene, CDR1 is SGDLS and CDR2 is YYNGEE. The CDR3 contains 13 residues, cysteine and phenylalanine counted. Only the CDR3 part of the read is kept: 39 bases, read in frame from the first base. V gives up 0 bases and J gives up 8 bases, and the segment between their germline ends measures 11 bases. Set within a cohort of healthcare workers in London, UK, this nested case-control study involved weekly PCR testing of nasopharyngeal swabs along with blood sampling. Healthcare workers were enrolled in the week of the UK lockdown, from 23 to 31 March 2020, and were followed every week for up to roughly 16 weeks. This clonotype was seen ten or more times. There is no known antigen for this receptor. It has no much larger one-base neighbor in the sample; base qualities were not kept.

Recombination linked TRBV9 to TRBJ1-1, with a weak D call of TRBD1 (5 bases match). Material for sequencing was whole blood. The source of this sequence is an adult who was a healthcare worker with PCR-confirmed SARS-CoV-2 infection or an uninfected control (not recorded which). In nucleotides, the sequence is TGTGCCAGCAGCGTAGGGAGGGACGGCGAAGCTTTCTTT. Translated, this gives CASSVGRDGEAFF.